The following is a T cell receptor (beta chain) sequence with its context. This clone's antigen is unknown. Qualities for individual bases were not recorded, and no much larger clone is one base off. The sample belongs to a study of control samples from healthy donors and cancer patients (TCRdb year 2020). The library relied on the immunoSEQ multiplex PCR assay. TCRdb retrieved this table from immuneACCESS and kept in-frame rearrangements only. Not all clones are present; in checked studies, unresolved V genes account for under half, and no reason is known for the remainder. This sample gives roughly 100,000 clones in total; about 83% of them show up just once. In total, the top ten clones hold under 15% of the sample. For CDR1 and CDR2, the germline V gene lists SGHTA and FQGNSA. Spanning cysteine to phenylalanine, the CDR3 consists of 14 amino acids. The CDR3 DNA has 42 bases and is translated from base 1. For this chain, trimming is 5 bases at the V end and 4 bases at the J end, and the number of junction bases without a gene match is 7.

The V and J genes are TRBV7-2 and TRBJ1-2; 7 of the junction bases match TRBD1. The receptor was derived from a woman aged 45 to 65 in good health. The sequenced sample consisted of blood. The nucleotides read TGTGCCAGCAGCACCCGACAGGGTCCCTATGGCTACACCTTC. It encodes CASSTRQGPYGYTF.